In its sample, the clone carrying this T cell receptor (beta chain) was seen a few times. What it binds is unknown. Germline loops: CDR1 SGHRS, CDR2 YFSETQ. V dropped 0 bases and J dropped 1 base, with 14 bases sitting between them. The CDR3 has 17 amino acids. These data are taken from a study of identical twins. Study-wide points: The same donors were not followed; conclusions instead depended on cross-sectional statistical analysis. Memory repertoires lacked the insertion deficit that abundant cord blood beta clonotypes showed.

TCRdb reanalysed the 5' RACE reads using MiXCR and keeps one entry per CDR3 protein. The table has 1.5 million to 2 million distinct CDR3 sequences, 32% seen once. Only healthy Caucasians were included as donors. The specimen sequenced was cord blood. This TCR was sampled from a newborn girl in good health. J is TRBJ2-1 and V is TRBV5-1, with D tentatively TRBD1 or TRBD2 (5 bases each). CDR3 in amino acids: CASSLVFGARSYNEQFF. The CDR3 DNA reads as TGCGCCAGCAGCTTGGTATTCGGGGCGAGGTCCTACAATGAGCAGTTCTTC.